These 18 T cell receptor beta chains were all obtained from the same sample, sequenced in a study of blood T cell repertoires in COVID-19 (dated by TCRdb to the early 2020s). Receptor amplification or capture employed the immunoSEQ multiplex PCR assay. TCRdb's version of the immuneACCESS table is confined to in-frame rearrangements and falls short of the full clone set. An unresolved V gene accounts for under half of the shortfall where checked; the remainder is of unknown origin. The sample profile shows about 340,000 clones; about 86% of them were found once. Roughly 4.2% of the sample belongs to the ten largest clones. The specimen sequenced was PBMCs or T cells enriched from blood (not recorded which). All receptors come from a woman in her thirties or forties with acute COVID-19.

This chain links TRBV19 with TRBJ2-7; 10 nucleotides match TRBD1. The trim removed 10 bases at V and 3 bases at J, leaving 6 bases unmatched. The CDR3 has 13 amino acids. Germline CDR1 is LNHDA and CDR2 is SQIVND (reference sequence). The CDR3 region is CATRTGGLYEQYF. The CDR3 bases are TGTGCCACCCGGACAGGGGGTCTCTACGAGCAGTACTTC. Using reference TRBV19 and TRBJ2-7 for the parts outside the CDR3, the full variable domain is DGGITQSPKYLFRKEGQNVTLSCEQNLNHDAMYWYRQDPGQGLRLIYYSQIVNDFQKGDIAEGYSVSREKKESFPLTVTSAQKNPTAFYLCATRTGGLYEQYFGPGTRLTVT.

The V gene is TRBV7-9, the J gene TRBJ1-4, with D possibly matching TRBD1 (6 bases). V was shortened by 1 base and J by 4 bases, with 10 bases between the two germline ends. The length of the CDR3 is 15 residues. Per germline, CDR1 SEHNR and CDR2 FQNEAQ (reference sequence). DNA of the CDR3: TGTGCCAGCAGCTTAGGGACAGCCAGTAATGAAAAACTGTTTTTT. It specifies CASSLGTASNEKLFF.

V gene TRBV3-1 (or the pseudogene TRBV3-2) combines with J gene TRBJ2-3, with 10 bases aligning to TRBD2. Germline trimming cut 1 base from V and 1 base from J; bases unmatched to any gene: 5. The CDR3 is 17 residues long. The germline gives CDR1 LGHDT, CDR2 YNNKEL (reference sequence). The CDR3 loop reads CASSQGALAGGTDTQYF. CDR3 nucleotide sequence: TGTGCCAGCAGCCAAGGGGCGCTAGCGGGAGGCACAGATACGCAGTATTTT.

The chain carries TRBV9 and TRBJ2-1, with TRBD2 matching 10 bases. The CDR3 sequence is 12 residues long. Per germline, CDR1 SGDLS and CDR2 YYNGEE. The ends lost 4 bases at V and 9 bases at J; junction bases unmatched: 1. The CDR3 region has the DNA TGTGCCAGCAGCAGGACTAGCGGTGAGCAGTTCTTC. It specifies CASSRTSGEQFF.

V gene TRBV19 combines with J gene TRBJ1-1; D is uncertain. CDR3 size: 12 residues. CDR1 and CDR2 (germline): LNHDA, SQIVND (reference sequence). V lost 5 bases and J lost 11, with 15 bases in between. The CDR3: CASSLPGIEAFF. Here the CDR3 DNA reads TGTGCCAGTAGTTTGCCGGGGATTGAGGCTTTCTTT.

The V and J genes are TRBV25-1 and TRBJ1-1; no firm D call. The CDR3 runs 14 residues. The V and J ends lost 2 bases and 1 base respectively, with 8 bases between them. Germline CDR1 and CDR2: MGHDK and SYGVNS. CDR3 in DNA: TGTGCCAGCAGTGAAATGGCCAAGAACACTGAAGCTTTCTTT. Its protein is CASSEMAKNTEAFF. The variable domain in full, completed from reference TRBV25-1 and TRBJ1-1, reads EADIYQTPRYLVIGTGKKITLECSQTMGHDKMYWYQQDPGMELHLIHYSYGVNSTEKGDLSSESTVSRIRTEHFPLTLESARPSHTSQYLCASSEMAKNTEAFFGQGTRLTVV.

The chain is built from TRBV7-8 and TRBJ1-1; D uncertain. CDR1 is SGHVS and CDR2 is FQNEAQ in the germline V gene. V dropped 5 bases and J dropped 0 bases, with 13 bases sitting between them. This CDR3 has 15 amino acids. Here the CDR3 reads CASSLPRGVNTEAFF. The CDR3 DNA reads as TGTGCCAGCAGCCTTCCCCGGGGAGTGAACACTGAAGCTTTCTTT.

Comment on this clone: Other DNA sequences in the same sample also yield this CDR3. The chain links TRBV14 to TRBJ2-3, with D perhaps matching TRBD1 (6 bases). The germline V gene has CDR1 SGHDN and CDR2 FVKESK. The germline V and J ends were trimmed by 3 bases and 3 bases, with 10 bases remaining between them. The CDR3 has 14 amino acids. In DNA form, the CDR3 reads TGTGCCAGCAGCCAGTGGGGGCCGACAGATACGCAGTATTTT. As protein: CASSQWGPTDTQYF.

Note on this clone: Additional DNA sequences in this sample encode the identical CDR3. This chain uses TRBV20-1 with TRBJ1-2; no clear D. The CDR3 is 12 amino acids. Between the trimmed V and J ends, which lost 3 bases and 2 bases, there was a span of 7 bases. CDR1 is DFQATT and CDR2 is SNEGSKA in the germline V gene (reference sequence). CDR3 protein: CSASSGNYGYTF. Written as DNA, the CDR3 is TGCAGTGCTAGTTCCGGGAACTATGGCTACACCTTC.

The CDR3 loop reads CAITVDRLNTEAFF. The CDR3, as DNA: TGTGCCATCACCGTGGACAGACTGAACACTGAAGCTTTCTTT. The rearrangement links TRBV10-3 to TRBJ1-1; tentative D call: TRBD1 (6 bases). Germline CDR1 reads ENHRY; CDR2 reads SYGVKD. The CDR3 is 14 amino acids. With 7 bases removed from V and 0 bases from J, the gap between germline ends came to 12 bases.

The V gene is TRBV4-3, the J gene TRBJ1-4; tentatively, D is TRBD1 (5 bases). The CDR3 spans 17 residues. V was cut by 0 bases and J by 3 bases, with 14 bases left in between. The germline CDR1 and CDR2 sequences are LGHNA and YSLEER. CDR3 in DNA: TGCGCCAGCAGCCAAGACCCTGGGGCAGGCTCTAATGAAAAACTGTTTTTT. Translating gives CASSQDPGAGSNEKLFF.

This clone appeared a single time. The V and J genes are TRBV7-2 and TRBJ2-5; 11 nucleotides line up with TRBD2. CDR1 is SGHTA and CDR2 is FQGNSA in the germline V gene. J lost 7 bases, V lost 5 bases, and 6 bases had no gene match. CDR3 length equals 14 residues. CDR3 in amino acids: CASSRTSGSGTQYF. Written as DNA, the CDR3 is TGTGCCAGCAGCAGAACTAGCGGGAGTGGGACCCAGTACTTC. The full variable domain, in which reference TRBV7-2 and TRBJ2-5 provide the parts outside the CDR3, is GAGVSQSPSNKVTEKGKDVELRCDPISGHTALYWYRQSLGQGLEFLIYFQGNSAPDKSGLPSDRFSAERTGGSVSTLTIQRTQQEDSAVYLCASSRTSGSGTQYFGPGTRLLVL.

V is TRBV24-1 and J is TRBJ2-5; a possible D gene is TRBD1 (5 bases). Germline loops: CDR1 KGHDR, CDR2 SFDVKD. Between the trimmed V and J ends, which lost 3 bases and 5 bases, there was a span of 18 bases. This CDR3 spans 16 amino acids. DNA for the CDR3: TGTGCCACCAGTGATCCACGCAGGGCCCCTCAGGAGACCCAGTACTTC. This codes for CATSDPRRAPQETQYF.

This clone occurred a few times. CDR3 region: CASSMMTSTDTQYF. CDR3 coding DNA: TGCGCCAGCTCGATGATGACTAGCACAGATACGCAGTATTTT. The rearrangement uses TRBV5-1 and TRBJ2-3; no definite D call. CDR1 and CDR2 (germline): SGHRS, YFSETQ. The CDR3 consists of 14 residues. Trimming removed 7 bases at V and 0 bases at J, with 12 bases between.

The rearrangement uses TRBV5-6 and TRBJ2-7; the match to TRBD1 covers 9 bases. This CDR3 has 15 amino acids. Germline loops: CDR1 SGHDT, CDR2 YYEEEE. Trimming removed 1 base from V and 6 bases from J; junction bases left unmatched: 8. The CDR3 is CASSLTLGQGPEQYF. The CDR3 DNA follows: TGTGCCAGCAGCTTGACCTTGGGACAGGGTCCCGAGCAGTACTTC.

This clone has just one count. V is TRBV4-1 and J is TRBJ1-6; TRBD1 is a possible D gene (5 bases). V shed 1 base and J shed 13 bases, with 14 bases lying between them. The germline V gene has CDR1 MGHRA and CDR2 YSYEKL. CDR3 length equals 14 residues. In nucleotides, the CDR3 is TGCGCCAGCAGCCAAGCCGGCAGGGCGGCTCCCCTCCACTTT. Translating it yields CASSQAGRAAPLHF.

This clone has only one observation. The V gene is TRBV3-1 (or the pseudogene TRBV3-2), the J gene TRBJ2-7, with 7 bases that match TRBD1. The CDR3 loop spans 14 amino acids. Germline V gives CDR1 LGHDT, CDR2 YNNKEL (reference sequence). Trimming at V came to 1 base and at J to 3 bases, leaving 3 bases not matched to a gene. CDR3 sequence: CASSQVGGGYEQYF. CDR3 coding DNA: TGTGCCAGCAGCCAAGTAGGGGGCGGCTACGAGCAGTACTTC.

This clone was observed once. V gene TRBV5-6 combines with J gene TRBJ1-3, with D tentatively TRBD1 (6 bases). CDR3 size: 17 residues. V was clipped by 4 bases and J by 0 bases, with 17 bases between them. Germline-derived CDR1 and CDR2 are SGHDT and YYEEEE. CDR3 region: CASSLWSGTLSGNTIYF. In DNA, the CDR3 is TGTGCCAGCAGCCTCTGGTCGGGGACACTCTCTGGAAACACCATATATTTT.